The rows below give T cell receptor beta chains drawn from one sample of a study of T cell clonotyping in hematopoietic cell transplantation. The table came from immunoSEQ multiplex PCR; TCRdb's copy has only in-frame clones and leaves some out. The data contain about 8,300 clones, around 85% of them singletons. The source material was peripheral blood mononuclear cells, sampled before stem cell transplant. Receptor source: a man in his sixties with acute myeloid leukemia. Some clones in this sample may be carry-over from other donors' samples. The conserved cysteine and the conserved F or W are not part of the CDR3 here. Expanded clones get a size class; other rows say once, few or many, or leave the size out.

V gene	J gene	clone size	CDR3 protein
TRBV5-5	TRBJ1-4	-	ASSSQGNLNEKLF
TRBV7-8	TRBJ2-1	-	ASRAEGSGATYNEQF
TRBV10-1	TRBJ2-2	-	ASSAGHDTGELF
TRBV5-1	TRBJ1-2	-	ASSSGQGNYGYT
TRBV27	TRBJ2-7	-	ASRTQAGLSYEQY
TRBV30	TRBJ1-3	-	AWGGRAWSGNTIY
TRBV14	TRBJ1-5	-	ASSAGLDQPQH
TRBV7-6	TRBJ1-2	-	ASSPGQGYGYT
TRBV30	TRBJ1-2	-	AWSLTEGGYGYT
TRBV6-5	TRBJ1-3	once	ASSRVGTRGNTIY
TRBV21-1	TRBJ2-2	few	ASSKGGTANTGELF
TRBV28	TRBJ2-5	-	ASSLGGAQETQY
TRBV29-1	TRBJ1-2	once	SVEESYGYT
TRBV5-6	TRBJ1-6	-	ASSLGLRSSYNSPLH
TRBV5-1	TRBJ1-1	-	ASSLPTDSQRTEAF
TRBV19	TRBJ1-4	-	ASSIAGTTNEKLF
TRBV30	TRBJ1-3	-	AWSVGGLSGNTIY
TRBV7-8	TRBJ2-2	-	ASSRNRDPGTGELF
TRBV10-3	TRBJ1-2	-	AISAGTGWYGYT
TRBV27	TRBJ2-5	-	ASRGAPPGETQY
TRBV5-1	TRBJ2-2	-	ASSPSQTGELF
TRBV6-5	TRBJ1-2	-	ASSRQGIGYGYT
TRBV7-8	TRBJ2-7	-	ASSLGSGSGYEQY
TRBV6-1	TRBJ2-7	-	ASSVPREVSGEQY
TRBV4-1	TRBJ2-3	-	ASSQDWGGRTDTQY
TRBV6-1	TRBJ2-7	few	ASSETGLSYEQY